Each of the 7 T cell receptor beta chains below was sequenced from the same sample in a study of CD8 T cells in ankylosing spondylitis. MiXCR, applied by TCRdb to the 5' RACE reads, yields one record per CDR3 protein. The sample consists of about 340,000 distinct CDR3 sequences, approximately 15% of them appearing once. Input material: blood, either unsorted or a sorted T cell fraction (not recorded which). Receptors were obtained from a male donor with ankylosing spondylitis or in good health (not recorded which).

The V call is TRBV2, the J call TRBJ1-6; D is unclear. The CDR3 is 15 residues long. Germline V gene lookup returns CDR1 SNHLY and CDR2 FYNNEI. The V and J ends lost 3 bases and 0 bases respectively, with 6 bases between them. Here the CDR3 reads CASSDWSSYNSPLHF. CDR3 nucleotide sequence: TGTGCCAGCAGTGACTGGAGCTCCTATAATTCACCCCTCCACTTT.

This clonotype was seen a handful of times. The chain links TRBV5-1 to TRBJ1-6; D remains ambiguous. V shed 0 bases and J shed 10 bases, with 11 bases lying between them. The CDR3 spans 14 residues. Per the germline V gene, CDR1 is SGHRS and CDR2 is YFSETQ. The CDR3 sequence is CASSLASVGSPLHF. CDR3 sequence (DNA): TGCGCCAGCAGCTTGGCCTCGGTGGGGTCACCCCTCCACTTT.

This clonotype has just a few counts. The chain joins TRBV9 to TRBJ2-5, with 7 bases matching TRBD1. This CDR3 contains 17 residues. In germline, CDR1 is SGDLS, CDR2 YYNGEE. V gave up 0 bases and J gave up 2 bases; unmatched junction bases: 10. CDR3 in DNA: TGTGCCAGCAGCGTAGGAATCTCCGACAGGGCTCAAGAGACCCAGTACTTC. Translated: CASSVGISDRAQETQYF. The full variable domain, rest sourced from reference TRBV9 and TRBJ2-5, is DSGVTQTPKHLITATGQRVTLRCSPRSGDLSVYWYQQSLDQGLQFLIQYYNGEERAKGNILERFSAQQFPDLHSELNLSSLELGDSALYFCASSVGISDRAQETQYFGPGTRLLVL.

This clonotype was observed a handful of times. The CDR3 DNA sequence: TGCGCCAGCAGCTCCACGACAGGGCAGAGCGGCTACACCTTC. Translation gives CASSSTTGQSGYTF. The chain recombines TRBV5-1 with TRBJ1-2; 7 nucleotides align to TRBD1. Germline V CDR1 and CDR2: SGHRS, YFSETQ. This CDR3 is built from 14 residues. Losses at the gene ends were 3 bases for V and 8 bases for J; bases not matched to a gene: 10. Complete variable domain (other parts from reference TRBV5-1 and TRBJ1-2): KAGVTQTPRYLIKTRGQQVTLSCSPISGHRSVSWYQQTPGQGLQFLFEYFSETQRNKGNFPGRFSGRQFSNSRSEMNVSTLELGDSALYLCASSSTTGQSGYTFGSGTRLTVV.

The chain links TRBV29-1 to TRBJ2-7, with 11 bases that match TRBD2. The CDR3 runs 14 residues. The V and J ends lost 2 bases and 6 bases, in that order; junction bases with no gene match: 6. Germline CDR1 reads SQVTM; CDR2 reads ANQGSEA. The CDR3 here is CSVEYLAGGGEQYF. The CDR3 nucleotides read TGCAGCGTTGAATACCTAGCGGGGGGCGGCGAGCAGTACTTC.

The chain joins TRBV5-1 to TRBJ1-4; 10 nucleotides match TRBD1. Germline CDR1 and CDR2: SGHRS and YFSETQ. This CDR3 has 16 amino acids. V gave up 0 bases and J gave up 7 bases; unmatched junction bases: 6. The CDR3 region is CASSLGQGATLEKLFF. The CDR3 nucleotides read TGCGCCAGCAGCTTGGGACAGGGGGCTACACTTGAAAAACTGTTTTTT.

The genes are TRBV7-9 and TRBJ2-6; 7 positions match TRBD1. The J segment lost 0 bases and the V segment lost 8 bases, leaving 7 bases of the junction unmatched. Germline CDR1 SEHNR, CDR2 FQNEAQ (reference sequence). The length of the CDR3 is 16 residues. The DNA for the CDR3 is TGTGCCAGCCGGGACAGAATCCTCTCTGGGGCCAACGTCCTGACTTTC. This encodes CASRDRILSGANVLTF.